This T cell receptor beta chain was sequenced for a study of T cells after yellow fever vaccination. Study-wide context: When fractions had low cell numbers, they were prepared with SMART-Seq v4 Ultra Low Input. Study-level results: Post-booster repertoires contained most primary-vaccination clones again (96% CD4, 88% CD8).

TCRdb processed the 5' RACE reads anew with MiXCR; each CDR3 protein has one entry. The sample yields about 60,000 distinct CDR3 sequences, more than 5.5% seen once. This clonotype was observed at least ten times. Its specificity is unknown. The J segment lost 7 bases and the V segment lost 2 bases, leaving 6 bases of the junction unmatched. The CDR3 length is 15 residues. The germline CDR1 and CDR2 sequences are SGHTA and FQGTGA. The sequencing here drew on CD8+ T cells sorted from PBMCs, taken on the day of the first yellow fever vaccination. The V call is TRBV7-3, the J call TRBJ2-1; TRBD2 aligns across 9 bases. The clonotype comes from a man between 18 and 29 years old who received the YFV17D yellow fever vaccine. CDR3 nucleotide sequence: TGTGCCAGCAGCTTACTGAGCGGGGGGTTAAATGAGCAGTTCTTC. Translating gives CASSLLSGGLNEQFF.